This TCR beta chain derives from a study of T cell repertoires in cytomegalovirus infection. Study results and caveats: Dominant in the ex vivo response were TCR beta clonotypes restricted by HLA-C and specific for CMV.

TCRdb analysed the reads with MiXCR anew, one entry per CDR3 protein. The sample includes almost 550,000 distinct CDR3 sequences, 16% of them seen just once. This clonotype appeared many times. Its antigen remains unidentified. V was trimmed by 5 bases and J by 4 bases, leaving 14 bases between them. Germline CDR1 and CDR2: LGHNT and FRNRAP. The CDR3 extends over 14 amino acids. This sequence joins TRBV12-5 and TRBJ1-2, with TRBD1 as a possible D gene (6 bases). Material for sequencing was CD8+ T cells from PBMCs. The TCR sequence derives from a human donor in good health (CMV status not recorded). Some clones in this sample may be carry-over from other donors' samples. This CDR3 is CASGAQGQGYGYTF. The CDR3 DNA reads as TGTGCTAGTGGTGCGCAGGGACAAGGCTATGGCTACACCTTC. Supplemented by reference TRBV12-5 and TRBJ1-2, the full variable domain reads DARVTQTPRHKVTEMGQEVTMRCQPILGHNTVFWYRQTMMQGLELLAYFRNRAPLDDSGMPKDRFSAEMPDATLATLKIQPSEPRDSAVYFCASGAQGQGYGYTFGSGTRLTVV.